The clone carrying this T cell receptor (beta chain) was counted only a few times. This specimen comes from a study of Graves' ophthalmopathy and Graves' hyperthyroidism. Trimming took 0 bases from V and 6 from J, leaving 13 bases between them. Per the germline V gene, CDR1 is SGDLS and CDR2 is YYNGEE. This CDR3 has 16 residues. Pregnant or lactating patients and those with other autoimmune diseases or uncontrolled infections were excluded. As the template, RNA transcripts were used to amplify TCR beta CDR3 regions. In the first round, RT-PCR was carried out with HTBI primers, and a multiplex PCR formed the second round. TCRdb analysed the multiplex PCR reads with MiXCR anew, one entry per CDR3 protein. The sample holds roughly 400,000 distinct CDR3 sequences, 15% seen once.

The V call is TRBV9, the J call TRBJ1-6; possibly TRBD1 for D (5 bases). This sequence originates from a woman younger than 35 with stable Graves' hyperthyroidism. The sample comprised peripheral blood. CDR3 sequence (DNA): TGTGCCAGCAGCGTAGCTGGGGCGACAATTAATTCACCCCTCCACTTT. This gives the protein CASSVAGATINSPLHF.